This entry lists 23 T cell receptor beta chains sequenced from one sample in a study of shared clonotypes between healthy human individuals. Sequenced by immunoSEQ multiplex PCR; TCRdb stores in-frame clones only, minus some. Of fewer than 2.5 million clones in the sample, approximately 93% were seen once. The sequencing sample was made of naive CD4+ T cells from PBMCs. As to subset: CD45RA+ positively selected. These receptors were taken from a man aged 18 to 29 in good health. Some clones in this sample may be carry-over from other donors' samples.

The gene calls are TRBV9 and TRBJ1-2; perhaps TRBD1 as D (5 bases). Germline CDR1 reads SGDLS; CDR2 reads YYNGEE. Trimming left V 0 bases short and J 6 bases short, with 12 bases between. This CDR3 is 14 amino acids long. CDR3 bases: TGTGCCAGCAGCGTAGACGGGGGTAGCGATGGCTACACCTTC. It yields the protein CASSVDGGSDGYTF.

DNA of the CDR3: TGTGCCAGCAGTTTGTGGGGACCGCGCTCTGGAAACACCATATATTTT. Amino acid sequence: CASSLWGPRSGNTIYF. The chain carries TRBV28 and TRBJ1-3, with D possibly TRBD1 on 5 matching bases. V lost 3 bases to trimming and J lost 0 bases, with 12 bases between them. Germline V gives CDR1 MDHEN, CDR2 SYDVKM. CDR3 length: 16 residues.

This chain links TRBV9 with TRBJ2-1; D is uncertain. The CDR3 is 13 amino acids. Trimming removed 1 base at V and 8 bases at J, with 10 bases between. Germline CDR1 SGDLS, CDR2 YYNGEE. The CDR3 region has the DNA TGTGCCAGCAGCGTATTCCTGGGCGATGAGCAGTTCTTC. Translating gives CASSVFLGDEQFF. The variable domain in full, completed from reference TRBV9 and TRBJ2-1, reads DSGVTQTPKHLITATGQRVTLRCSPRSGDLSVYWYQQSLDQGLQFLIQYYNGEERAKGNILERFSAQQFPDLHSELNLSSLELGDSALYFCASSVFLGDEQFFGPGTRLTVL.

The gene calls are TRBV10-3 and TRBJ2-7; D is unresolved. Trimming cost V 10 bases and J 2 bases, with 15 bases left between them. The CDR3 is 13 residues long. Germline CDR1 and CDR2: ENHRY and SYGVKD. CDR3 protein: CATVLGPAYEQYF. The CDR3 nucleotides read TGTGCCACCGTCCTCGGACCAGCCTACGAGCAGTACTTC.

The chain carries TRBV28 and TRBJ2-2; 12 nucleotides line up with TRBD1. Germline V lookup: CDR1 MDHEN, CDR2 SYDVKM. The CDR3 extends over 16 amino acids. The trim removed 3 bases at V and 8 bases at J, leaving 7 bases unmatched. The DNA of the CDR3 is TGTGCCAGCAGTTTGTGGGACAGGGGGCGACTGGGGGAGCTGTTTTTT. Its translation is CASSLWDRGRLGELFF.

This rearrangement joins TRBV10-3 to TRBJ1-1; 9 positions agree with TRBD1. Germline CDR1 ENHRY, CDR2 SYGVKD. The CDR3 is made up of 12 amino acids. Trimming cost V 4 bases and J 8 bases; bases outside gene matches: 2. The DNA for the CDR3 is TGTGCCATCAGTGTGACAGGGGGGGAAGCTTTCTTT. Its translation: CAISVTGGEAFF.

This clone was picked up one time. The genes are TRBV27 and TRBJ2-1, with a possible D match to TRBD2 (5 bases). The V gene lost 5 bases and the J gene lost 0 bases, with 17 bases spanning the gap. This CDR3 is built from 17 residues. Germline CDR1 is MNHEY and CDR2 is SMNVEV (reference sequence). The DNA for the CDR3 is TGTGCCAGCAGTATTTTTCCGCGAGGGAGCTCCTACAATGAGCAGTTCTTC. It yields the protein CASSIFPRGSSYNEQFF.

The rearrangement joins TRBV18 to TRBJ2-7, with D possibly matching TRBD2 (6 bases). The V end lost 3 bases, the J end lost 2 bases, and 17 bases lay between the germline ends. This CDR3 comprises 16 residues. Per germline, CDR1 KGHSH and CDR2 LQKENI. CDR3 sequence reads: CASSPTLVSGAYEQYF. Written as DNA, the CDR3 is TGTGCCAGCTCACCGACCCTCGTGTCGGGAGCCTACGAGCAGTACTTC.

In regard to this clone: Other DNA sequences from this sample encode an identical CDR3 as well. V and J are TRBV7-2 and TRBJ1-5; D not resolved. V lost 1 base and J lost 5, with 6 bases in between. The CDR3 extends over 13 amino acids. Looked up from germline, CDR1 is SGHTA and CDR2 is FQGNSA. This CDR3 reads CASSLVGDQPQHF. CDR3 coding DNA: TGTGCCAGCAGCTTAGTTGGGGATCAGCCCCAGCATTTT.

The chain employs TRBV6-1 and TRBJ1-2; a weak D match, TRBD1 (5 bases). Between the trimmed V and J ends, which lost 1 base and 3 bases, there was a span of 12 bases. This CDR3 has 15 amino acids. Germline CDR1 reads MNHNS; CDR2 reads SASEGT. The CDR3 coding sequence is TGTGCCAGCAGTGAAGGTACGGGGGACGACTATGGCTACACCTTC. It translates to CASSEGTGDDYGYTF.

The chain joins TRBV5-1 to TRBJ1-1, with D unresolved. The germline V gene encodes CDR1 SGHRS and CDR2 YFSETQ. The germline V and J ends were trimmed by 0 bases and 4 bases, with 13 bases remaining between them. The CDR3 length is 15 residues. CDR3 loop: CASSLDRPWATEAFF. The CDR3 bases are TGCGCCAGCAGCTTGGACCGACCGTGGGCCACTGAAGCTTTCTTT.

CDR3 amino acids: CASSYLPLSPLSNEQFF. The CDR3 coding sequence is TGTGCCAGCAGCTATCTCCCCTTGAGCCCGTTGAGCAATGAGCAGTTCTTC. The V gene is TRBV7-6, the J gene TRBJ2-1; D remains unclear. V gave up 4 bases and J gave up 6 bases, with 22 bases separating them. From germline, CDR1 is SGHVS and CDR2 FNYEAQ. This CDR3 contains 17 residues.

This rearrangement joins TRBV18 to TRBJ2-2; D remains ambiguous. The CDR3 extends over 16 amino acids. Trimming cost V 3 bases and J 2 bases, with 13 bases left between them. CDR1 is KGHSH, CDR2 LQKENI, per germline. CDR3: CASSPPAQSNTGELFF. Here the CDR3 DNA reads TGTGCCAGCTCACCCCCCGCACAGTCCAACACCGGGGAGCTGTTTTTT.

This clone was counted a single time. CDR3 sequence: CASSLSKLFQETQYF. DNA of the CDR3: TGTGCCAGCAGCTTATCAAAGTTGTTTCAGGAGACCCAGTACTTC. The rearrangement links TRBV7-7 to TRBJ2-5; unclear D gene. The CDR3 sequence is 15 residues long. The V end was cut by 2 bases, the J end by 5 bases, with 15 bases between. From germline, CDR1 is SSHAT and CDR2 FNYEAQ (reference sequence). The full variable domain, its missing parts supplied by reference TRBV7-7 and TRBJ2-5, is GAGVSQSPRYKVTKRGQDVTLRCDPISSHATLYWYQQALGQGPEFLTYFNYEAQPDKSGLPSDRFSAERPEGSISTLTIQRTEQRDSAMYRCASSLSKLFQETQYFGPGTRLLVL.

V usage is TRBV7-2 and J usage is TRBJ1-3; 7 nucleotides agree with TRBD1. Germline trimming cut 1 base from V and 4 bases from J; bases unmatched to any gene: 1. The length of the CDR3 is 14 residues. Germline CDR1 is SGHTA and CDR2 is FQGNSA. In DNA, the CDR3 is TGTGCCAGCAGCTTAGGACAGGGAGGAAACACCATATATTTT. This sequence encodes CASSLGQGGNTIYF. Looking up the rest from reference TRBV7-2 and TRBJ1-3 gives the full variable domain: GAGVSQSPSNKVTEKGKDVELRCDPISGHTALYWYRQSLGQGLEFLIYFQGNSAPDKSGLPSDRFSAERTGGSVSTLTIQRTQQEDSAVYLCASSLGQGGNTIYFGEGSWLTVV.

The V call is TRBV27, the J call TRBJ1-5; the D gene is possibly TRBD1 (5 bases). Trimming shortened V by 0 bases and J by 6 bases, and 15 bases separated the two germline ends. The V gene's germline CDR1 is MNHEY and CDR2 SMNVEV (reference sequence). This CDR3 contains 16 residues. The CDR3 loop is CASSLSAGEQGQPQHF. CDR3 bases: TGTGCCAGCAGTTTATCAGCCGGGGAGCAGGGTCAGCCCCAGCATTTT.

The V call is TRBV5-4, the J call TRBJ2-7; 7 bases are a match to TRBD1. The trim removed 7 bases at V and 3 bases at J, leaving 13 bases unmatched. The CDR3 runs to 15 residues. Germline loops: CDR1 SGHNT, CDR2 YYREEE (reference sequence). Written as DNA, the CDR3 is TGTGCCAGCGGACGCAGGGGGAGCCGAAGCTACGAGCAGTACTTC. Its translation: CASGRRGSRSYEQYF.

The gene calls are TRBV5-4 and TRBJ2-5, with TRBD2 as a possible D gene (6 bases). This CDR3 is 15 amino acids long. CDR1 is SGHNT and CDR2 is YYREEE in the germline V gene (reference sequence). V lost 1 base to trimming and J lost 5 bases, with 15 bases between them. CDR3 DNA: TGTGCCAGCAGCTTGAAGGCGGAGGGCGGCGAGACCCAGTACTTC. Its protein product is CASSLKAEGGETQYF.

This chain uses TRBV29-1 with TRBJ2-1; the D gene is possibly TRBD2 (6 bases). The V and J ends lost 0 bases and 8 bases respectively, with 17 bases between them. CDR1 is SQVTM and CDR2 is ANQGSEA in the germline V gene. The CDR3 totals 15 residues. The CDR3 sequence: CSVEDRGGASDEQFF. The DNA for the CDR3 is TGCAGCGTTGAAGATCGTGGCGGGGCGTCTGATGAGCAGTTCTTC.

The rearrangement joins TRBV5-1 to TRBJ2-2; D uncertain. Trimming pared 0 bases from V and 10 bases from J, leaving 13 bases between. Germline V gives CDR1 SGHRS, CDR2 YFSETQ. The CDR3 is 14 amino acids. In nucleotides, the CDR3 is TGCGCCAGCAGCTTGGACACCTCGACGGCGGAGCTGTTTTTT. Amino acid sequence: CASSLDTSTAELFF. The variable domain in full, with the rest retrieved from reference TRBV5-1 and TRBJ2-2, is KAGVTQTPRYLIKTRGQQVTLSCSPISGHRSVSWYQQTPGQGLQFLFEYFSETQRNKGNFPGRFSGRQFSNSRSEMNVSTLELGDSALYLCASSLDTSTAELFFGEGSRLTVL.

The genes are TRBV11-2 and TRBJ2-3; 10 bases are a match to TRBD2. This CDR3 has 19 residues. Germline assignment: CDR1 SGHAT and CDR2 FQNNGV. The J segment lost 1 base and the V segment lost 2 bases, leaving 12 bases of the junction unmatched. In DNA form, the CDR3 reads TGTGCCAGCAGCTTACGAAATCCGGGACTAGCGACCCGCACAGATACGCAGTATTTT. Translation: CASSLRNPGLATRTDTQYF. Drawing the rest from reference TRBV11-2 and TRBJ2-3, the complete variable domain is EAGVAQSPRYKIIEKRQSVAFWCNPISGHATLYWYQQILGQGPKLLIQFQNNGVVDDSQLPKDRFSAERLKGVDSTLKIQPAKLEDSAVYLCASSLRNPGLATRTDTQYFGPGTRLTVL.

This chain joins TRBV28 and TRBJ2-5, with 8 positions matching TRBD1. The CDR3 loop spans 16 amino acids. V lost 4 bases, J lost 9 bases, and 16 bases stayed unmatched. Looked up from germline, CDR1 is MDHEN and CDR2 is SYDVKM. The CDR3 sequence is CASSYKGDRWSKAQYF. Here the CDR3 DNA reads TGTGCCAGCAGTTACAAGGGGGACAGGTGGAGTAAGGCCCAGTACTTC. Full variable domain (outside the CDR3, taken from reference TRBV28 and TRBJ2-5): DVKVTQSSRYLVKRTGEKVFLECVQDMDHENMFWYRQDPGLGLRLIYFSYDVKMKEKGDIPEGYSVSREKKERFSLILESASTNQTSMYLCASSYKGDRWSKAQYFGPGTRLLVL.

The chain uses TRBV27 and TRBJ2-3; TRBD2 might be the D (6 bases). Germline CDR1 and CDR2: MNHEY and SMNVEV (reference sequence). The V gene lost 0 bases and the J gene lost 2 bases, with 18 bases spanning the gap. The CDR3 is 18 amino acids. The CDR3 bases are TGTGCCAGCAGTTTATCGAGGCGGGACGGAAGCTACACAGATACGCAGTATTTT. Its protein is CASSLSRRDGSYTDTQYF.